The clone carrying this T cell receptor (beta chain) was seen once. The antigen remains undetermined. This sample is drawn from a study of OX40 agonist ivuxolimab in advanced cancers. Profiling relied on immunoSEQ multiplex PCR, and the TCRdb table lists in-frame clones only, not all of them. The sample includes some 110,000 clones, 80% to 95% seen only once; the top ten take roughly 0.15%. Baseline, cycle 4 day 1, and cycle 7 day 1 were the blood sampling points. Study results and limitations: Those patients achieving a partial response at 0.1-3.0 mg/kg showed among the lowest clonal expansion. With doses of 0.1 to 3.0 mg/kg, CD4+ and CD8+ blood T cells had undergone clonal expansion by week 6.

Looked up from germline, CDR1 is KGHSH and CDR2 is LQKENI. The CDR3 is 14 residues long. Trimming took 3 bases from V and 8 from J; bases not matched to a gene: 9. The clonotype was recovered from an adult with an advanced solid tumor such as melanoma, head and neck, liver or kidney cancer. The chain couples TRBV18 to TRBJ1-2; 7 nucleotides agree with TRBD1. Here the sequenced sample was CD4+ or CD8+ T cells sorted from blood, taken in a trial of the OX40 agonist ivuxolimab. The chain's CDR3 is CASSPSRGGEGYTF. The CDR3 bases are TGTGCCAGCTCACCCTCCAGGGGGGGAGAAGGCTACACCTTC.